Below are 14 T cell receptor beta chains sequenced from a single sample in a study of blood T cell repertoires in COVID-19. Some clones are missing from TCRdb's copy, which holds only in-frame ones; the method was immunoSEQ multiplex PCR. The repertoire includes over 65,000 clones, approximately 86% of them detected once, and around 10% sits in the top ten. Material: peripheral blood. These receptors were collected from a human donor in a cohort sampled during active COVID-19.

V usage is TRBV7-2 and J usage is TRBJ2-7; TRBD2 matches at 7 bases. Trimming at V came to 1 base and at J to 1 base, leaving 10 bases not matched to a gene. The CDR3 is 17 amino acids. Germline V gene data show CDR1 as SGHTA and CDR2 as FQGNSA. The CDR3 region is CASSLGTVGGRSYEQYF. DNA for the CDR3: TGTGCCAGCAGCTTAGGAACGGTGGGGGGGAGGTCCTACGAGCAGTACTTC. Variable domain in full (rest from reference TRBV7-2 and TRBJ2-7): GAGVSQSPSNKVTEKGKDVELRCDPISGHTALYWYRQSLGQGLEFLIYFQGNSAPDKSGLPSDRFSAERTGGSVSTLTIQRTQQEDSAVYLCASSLGTVGGRSYEQYFGPGTRLTVT.

This clone was seen just once. This chain uses TRBV19 with TRBJ2-6; 8 nucleotides agree with TRBD1. CDR1 is LNHDA and CDR2 is SQIVND in the germline V gene (reference sequence). This CDR3 spans 19 amino acids. The ends lost 3 bases at V and 0 bases at J; junction bases unmatched: 10. The CDR3 loop reads CASSISWTGRNSGANVLTF. CDR3 coding DNA: TGTGCCAGTAGTATCTCCTGGACAGGGCGGAACTCTGGGGCCAACGTCCTGACTTTC.

The chain employs TRBV3-1 (or the pseudogene TRBV3-2) and TRBJ1-2; 11 nucleotides align to TRBD1. Germline assignment: CDR1 LGHDT and CDR2 YNNKEL (reference sequence). V was clipped by 4 bases and J by 7 bases; unmatched bases: 11. CDR3 length: 16 residues. The CDR3 reads CASSPTPGQGAGGYTF. The CDR3 DNA sequence: TGTGCCAGCAGCCCCACCCCCGGACAGGGGGCCGGTGGCTACACCTTC.

The chain couples TRBV5-6 to TRBJ2-7; 7 positions agree with TRBD1. The ends lost 0 bases at V and 9 bases at J; junction bases unmatched: 9. Germline CDR1 SGHDT, CDR2 YYEEEE. The CDR3 is 14 residues long. CDR3 nucleotides: TGTGCCAGCAGCTTGGCCGTTGGGGACAGCGGGCAGTACTTC. Encoded protein: CASSLAVGDSGQYF.

The rearrangement uses TRBV5-1 and TRBJ1-2; TRBD1 is a possible D gene (5 bases). Germline V gene data show CDR1 as SGHRS and CDR2 as YFSETQ. This CDR3 spans 12 amino acids. V was pared by 3 bases and J by 7 bases, with 10 bases between. The CDR3, as DNA: TGCGCCAGCAGCTGGCAGGGTGCTGGCTACACCTTC. It yields the protein CASSWQGAGYTF. Supplemented by reference TRBV5-1 and TRBJ1-2, the full variable domain reads KAGVTQTPRYLIKTRGQQVTLSCSPISGHRSVSWYQQTPGQGLQFLFEYFSETQRNKGNFPGRFSGRQFSNSRSEMNVSTLELGDSALYLCASSWQGAGYTFGSGTRLTVV.

The rearrangement links TRBV4-1 to TRBJ1-1, with D tentatively TRBD1 (5 bases). Germline V gives CDR1 MGHRA, CDR2 YSYEKL. Trimming cost V 4 bases and J 6 bases, with 15 bases left between them. The CDR3 is 14 residues long. The CDR3 region has the DNA TGCGCCAGCAGCCCTTCAGGGAAGATCGCTGAAGCTTTCTTT. Its translation is CASSPSGKIAEAFF.

The V and J genes are TRBV7-9 and TRBJ1-2; TRBD1 is a possible D gene (5 bases). This CDR3 is 13 amino acids long. From germline, CDR1 is SEHNR and CDR2 FQNEAQ (reference sequence). V lost 2 bases and J lost 7, with 11 bases in between. CDR3 bases: TGTGCCAGCAGCTTATCAGGGTCTGGTGGCTACACCTTC. As protein: CASSLSGSGGYTF.

This clone was seen only a few times. The chain has TRBV11-2 and TRBJ1-1; maybe TRBD1 (5 bases). The CDR3 loop spans 14 amino acids. With 3 bases removed from V and 4 bases from J, the gap between germline ends came to 12 bases. CDR1 SGHAT and CDR2 FQNNGV come from the germline V gene. The CDR3 nucleotides are TGTGCCAGCAGCTTTCGGGGGGGAAGCACTGAAGCTTTCTTT. Its translation is CASSFRGGSTEAFF.

The chain links TRBV10-3 to TRBJ1-4; 7 bases map to TRBD1. Germline CDR1 reads ENHRY; CDR2 reads SYGVKD. CDR3 length: 17 residues. The ends lost 5 bases at V and 3 bases at J; junction bases unmatched: 12. This CDR3 reads CAISRGQVGGANEKLFF. CDR3 nucleotide sequence: TGTGCCATCAGTCGAGGACAGGTCGGGGGGGCTAATGAAAAACTGTTTTTT.

This chain joins TRBV19 and TRBJ1-5; 7 nucleotides line up with TRBD1. The germline CDR1 and CDR2 sequences are LNHDA and SQIVND (reference sequence). With V trimmed by 3 bases and J by 0 bases, 11 bases remained unmatched. This CDR3 contains 18 residues. The CDR3 reads CASSIDREEGSSNQPQHF. Written as DNA, the CDR3 is TGTGCCAGTAGTATCGACAGGGAAGAGGGCTCTAGCAATCAGCCCCAGCATTTT.

This clone appeared a single time. This chain links TRBV15 with TRBJ1-5; D is unclear. Germline V gives CDR1 LNHNV, CDR2 YYDKDF (reference sequence). CDR3 size: 14 residues. The V gene lost 1 base and the J gene lost 3 bases, with 7 bases spanning the gap. The CDR3 DNA is TGTGCCACCAGCAGAGCAGAATTCAATCAGCCCCAGCATTTT. Protein product: CATSRAEFNQPQHF.

V gene TRBV7-2 combines with J gene TRBJ2-1; possibly TRBD2 for D (6 bases). The CDR3 has 15 amino acids. The germline CDR1 and CDR2 sequences are SGHTA and FQGNSA. DNA of the CDR3: TGTGCTCTCACCGGCGGGACTCGGTCCTACAATGAGCAGTTCTTC. Translation: CALTGGTRSYNEQFF.

The chain is built from TRBV5-4 and TRBJ1-2, with 10 bases lining up with TRBD1. Germline values: CDR1 SGHNT, CDR2 YYREEE (reference sequence). V lost 0 bases to trimming and J lost 6 bases; unmatched junction nucleotides: 2. CDR3 length equals 14 residues. The DNA for the CDR3 is TGTGCCAGCAGCTTGGTGACAGGGGGCAATGGCTACACCTTC. It is translated as CASSLVTGGNGYTF. Drawing the rest from reference TRBV5-4 and TRBJ1-2, the complete variable domain is ETGVTQSPTHLIKTRGQQVTLRCSSQSGHNTVSWYQQALGQGPQFIFQYYREEENGRGNFPPRFSGLQFPNYSSELNVNALELDDSALYLCASSLVTGGNGYTFGSGTRLTVV.

This CDR3 reads CASRQQGANSPLHF. The CDR3 nucleotides read TGTGCCAGCAGACAACAGGGGGCAAATTCACCCCTCCACTTT. This chain links TRBV11-2 with TRBJ1-6, with TRBD1 matching 9 bases. The length of the CDR3 is 14 residues. Germline loops: CDR1 SGHAT, CDR2 FQNNGV. The trim removed 6 bases at V and 7 bases at J, leaving 4 bases unmatched.